This T cell receptor beta chain was retrieved from a study of beta chain features in type 1 diabetes. Germline values: CDR1 SNHLY, CDR2 FYNNEI. The length of the CDR3 is 15 residues. Trimming removed 6 bases from V and 2 bases from J, with 14 bases in between. Study conclusions and caveats: cDNA sequencing could over-represent cells with high TCR expression. There was a moderate but significant shortening of TCRB CDR3s in all four CD4+ subsets of Type 1 diabetes patients.

The study reverse transcribed the entire isolated RNA, so it sequenced expressed TCRB transcripts. TCRdb's table, derived via immunoSEQ multiplex PCR, lists solely in-frame clones and lacks some. Here the sample spans approximately 260,000 clones, approximately 20% being singletons. On this clone: Its antigen is still unknown.

It was via CD45RO/CCR7/CD25/CD127/CD95/CD27 that CD4+ naive, central memory, regulatory and stem cell-like memory cells were sorted. The V and J genes are TRBV2 and TRBJ2-4; a weak D match, TRBD2 (5 bases). The origin of this receptor is a woman aged 35 to 49 with type 1 diabetes. What was sequenced was naive CD4+ T cells from blood. The CDR3 protein is CASRAREGSKNIQYF. CDR3 nucleotides: TGTGCCAGCAGGGCGAGAGAGGGATCCAAAAACATTCAGTACTTC.